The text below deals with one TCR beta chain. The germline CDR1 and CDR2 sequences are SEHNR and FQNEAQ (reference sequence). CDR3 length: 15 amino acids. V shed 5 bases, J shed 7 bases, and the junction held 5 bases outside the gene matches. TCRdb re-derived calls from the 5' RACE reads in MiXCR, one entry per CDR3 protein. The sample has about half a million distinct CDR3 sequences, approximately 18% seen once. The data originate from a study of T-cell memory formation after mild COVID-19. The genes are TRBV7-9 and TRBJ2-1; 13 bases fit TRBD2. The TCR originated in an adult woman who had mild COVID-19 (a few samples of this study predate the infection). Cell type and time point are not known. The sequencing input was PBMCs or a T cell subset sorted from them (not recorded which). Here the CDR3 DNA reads TGTGCCAGCAGCCGAGGACTAGCGGGAGTTAATGAGCAGTTCTTC. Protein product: CASSRGLAGVNEQFF.